The 9 T cell receptor beta chains below come from one sample, sequenced in a study of blood T cell repertoires in COVID-19. Sequencing was performed with immunoSEQ multiplex PCR; in TCRdb, only in-frame clones are kept and a portion is missing. This sample carries some 95,000 clones, 80% of them seen once, and the ten largest clones take roughly 8.6%. Sequencing was carried out using peripheral blood. The receptor set was obtained from a middle-aged man who had recovered from COVID-19.

This clone was seen a handful of times. At one end, the junction sequence differs from germline, possibly due to a read error. V and J are TRBV7-7 and TRBJ2-2, with D maybe TRBD2 (5 bases). Germline loops: CDR1 SSHAT, CDR2 FNYEAQ (reference sequence). This CDR3 has 13 amino acids. CDR3 in amino acids: CASSRGFTGELFF. The CDR3 nucleotides are TGTGCTAGCAGCCGAGGGTTTACCGGGGAGCTGTTTTTT.

V and J are TRBV27 and TRBJ2-5; 9 nucleotides match TRBD1. Germline CDR1 and CDR2: MNHEY and SMNVEV (reference sequence). With 5 bases clipped from V and 5 bases from J, the junction kept 6 bases outside the gene matches. The CDR3 has 14 amino acids. The CDR3 sequence is CASSDRGSTETQYF. Written as DNA, the CDR3 is TGTGCCAGCAGTGACAGGGGGTCGACGGAGACCCAGTACTTC.

The rearrangement uses TRBV7-2 and TRBJ2-2; possible D gene TRBD1, 5 bases. Germline V gene lookup returns CDR1 SGHTA and CDR2 FQGNSA. This CDR3 is built from 15 residues. Trimming stripped 0 bases from V and 4 bases from J, with 9 bases between. CDR3 nucleotides: TGTGCCAGCAGCTTAGCGGGGCCAGGCACCGGGGAGCTGTTTTTT. Translated: CASSLAGPGTGELFF.

V and J are TRBV4-3 and TRBJ2-7; 8 nucleotides align to TRBD2. V was clipped by 3 bases and J by 2 bases; unmatched bases: 9. Germline values: CDR1 LGHNA, CDR2 YSLEER. The CDR3 consists of 16 residues. CDR3 protein: CASSQGGTSGAYEQYF. The CDR3 coding sequence is TGCGCCAGCAGCCAGGGAGGGACTAGTGGCGCCTACGAGCAGTACTTC.

The V gene is TRBV3-1 (or the pseudogene TRBV3-2), the J gene TRBJ1-1; D might be TRBD1 (6 bases). Germline V gives CDR1 LGHDT, CDR2 YNNKEL (reference sequence). V was cut by 5 bases and J by 0 bases, with 7 bases left in between. CDR3 size: 13 residues. The CDR3, as DNA: TGTGCCAGCAGCTCAGGGGTGAACACTGAAGCTTTCTTT. It codes for CASSSGVNTEAFF.

The rearrangement links TRBV5-1 to TRBJ1-5; no clear D. The V end was cut by 1 base, the J end by 4 bases, with 6 bases between. Germline V gene lookup returns CDR1 SGHRS and CDR2 YFSETQ. This CDR3 has 13 residues. The CDR3 loop reads CASSLHLNQPQHF. The CDR3 DNA is TGCGCCAGCAGCTTGCACTTGAATCAGCCCCAGCATTTT.

The rearrangement links TRBV6-5 to TRBJ2-7; TRBD1 matches at 8 bases. The CDR3 consists of 16 residues. The germline V gene has CDR1 MNHEY and CDR2 SVGAGI. The V segment lost 0 bases and the J segment 2 bases; nucleotides outside the gene matches: 6. CDR3 amino acids: CASSYSRGTGTYEQYF. Written as DNA, the CDR3 is TGTGCCAGCAGTTACTCGCGAGGGACAGGCACCTACGAGCAGTACTTC.

The chain carries TRBV13 and TRBJ1-1; 10 bases are a match to TRBD1. CDR1 and CDR2 from the germline V gene are PRHDT and FYEKMQ (reference sequence). The junction had 4 bases not matched to a gene; V was cut back by 2 bases and J by 4 bases. This CDR3 is 15 amino acids long. The DNA of the CDR3 is TGTGCCAGCAGCTTAACCTGGACAGGGGGCACTGAAGCTTTCTTT. This translates into CASSLTWTGGTEAFF.

This chain joins TRBV12-3 or TRBV12-4 and TRBJ1-6; D not resolved. Deletions cut 6 bases from V and 11 bases from J, with 11 bases between. This CDR3 region has 12 residues. CDR3: CASSSGTPPLHF. CDR3 in DNA: TGTGCCAGCAGCTCAGGAACTCCACCCCTCCACTTT.